A single sample gave rise to the 18 T cell receptor beta chains below, sequenced in a study of T cell responses to AZD1222 COVID-19 vaccine. Clones were sequenced by immunoSEQ multiplex PCR, and TCRdb holds only the in-frame ones, with some missing. The data contain about 67,000 clones, 80% to 90% of them seen just once; the ten biggest clones take up roughly 6%. The starting material was peripheral blood, obtained 28 days after the second AZD1222 dose. These receptors originate from an adult who received the AZD1222 COVID-19 vaccine.

The rearrangement links TRBV2 to TRBJ1-1; TRBD1 is a possible D gene (6 bases). The CDR3 has 13 amino acids. Trimming shortened V by 6 bases and J by 2 bases, and 10 bases separated the two germline ends. Germline CDR1 is SNHLY and CDR2 is FYNNEI. The DNA of the CDR3 is TGTGCCAGCAGCCCGGACAGTAACACTGAAGCTTTCTTT. Translating gives CASSPDSNTEAFF.

The chain couples TRBV7-9 to TRBJ2-5, with 13 bases that match TRBD2. The germline V gene has CDR1 SEHNR and CDR2 FQNEAQ (reference sequence). V lost 5 bases to trimming and J lost 0 bases; unmatched junction nucleotides: 9. This CDR3 region has 18 residues. CDR3 region: CASSPKVTSGGYQETQYF. CDR3 in DNA: TGTGCCAGCAGCCCAAAGGTGACTAGCGGGGGGTACCAAGAGACCCAGTACTTC.

The gene calls are TRBV6-2 or TRBV6-3 and TRBJ2-3; a weak D match, TRBD2 (5 bases). The germline CDR1 and CDR2 sequences are MNHEY and SVGEGT. V lost 1 base, J lost 1 base, and 9 bases lay in between. CDR3 length: 15 residues. The CDR3 DNA reads as TGTGCCAGCAGTTACTTGACCGGGGGCACAGATACGCAGTATTTT. Translated: CASSYLTGGTDTQYF.

A remark on this clone: The sample carries other DNA sequences with the same CDR3. This chain connects TRBV5-1 to TRBJ2-3; 7 bases match TRBD1. V dropped 0 bases and J dropped 3; count of bases not matched to a gene: 4. This CDR3 spans 15 amino acids. Germline V gene sequence: CDR1 SGHRS, CDR2 YFSETQ. The CDR3 sequence: CASSLGDRETDTQYF. CDR3 nucleotide sequence: TGCGCCAGCAGCTTGGGTGACAGGGAAACAGATACGCAGTATTTT.

The chain has TRBV5-6 and TRBJ2-2; TRBD1 might be the D (5 bases). Trimming left V 3 bases short and J 5 bases short, with 8 bases between. Germline CDR1 SGHDT, CDR2 YYEEEE. This CDR3 is 13 amino acids long. CDR3 DNA sequence: TGTGCCAGCAGCTCGGACATTACCGGGGAGCTGTTTTTT. Its protein product is CASSSDITGELFF.

The rearrangement links TRBV12-5 to TRBJ1-2, with D possibly being TRBD1 (5 bases). The germline V and J ends were trimmed by 0 bases and 7 bases, with 18 bases remaining between them. CDR1 and CDR2 from the germline V gene are LGHNT and FRNRAP. The CDR3 is 16 residues long. CDR3 sequence: CASGLVVQGDPVGYTF. The CDR3 nucleotides read TGTGCTAGTGGTTTGGTAGTTCAAGGGGACCCGGTTGGCTACACCTTC.

This chain joins TRBV3-1 (or the pseudogene TRBV3-2) and TRBJ1-6; TRBD1 agrees at 8 bases. From germline, CDR1 is LGHDT and CDR2 YNNKEL (reference sequence). Unmatched junction bases numbered 5, after V lost 5 bases and J lost 5 bases. The CDR3 runs 15 residues. CDR3 loop: CASSRRTGNNSPLHF. CDR3 in DNA: TGTGCCAGCAGCAGGCGGACAGGGAATAATTCACCCCTCCACTTT.

This clone appeared once. The chain couples TRBV4-2 to TRBJ2-7; TRBD1 matches 8 bases. The CDR3 length is 14 residues. V was clipped by 0 bases and J by 3 bases; unmatched bases: 1. Germline CDR1 LGHNA, CDR2 YNFKEQ. The CDR3 spells CASSQDDRGYEQYF. CDR3 DNA: TGTGCCAGCAGCCAAGATGACAGGGGCTACGAGCAGTACTTC.

The chain carries TRBV24-1 and TRBJ2-3; 10 nucleotides match TRBD2. Germline lookup yields CDR1 KGHDR and CDR2 SFDVKD. V shed 3 bases, J shed 8 bases, and the junction held 10 bases outside the gene matches. The CDR3 contains 16 residues. For the CDR3, the DNA is TGTGCCACCAGTGATAGGGCTAGCGGGGGTAGGGGTACGCAGTATTTT. Amino acid sequence: CATSDRASGGRGTQYF.

This clone came up a few times. V is TRBV5-4 and J is TRBJ2-5; 7 bases agree with TRBD1. The CDR3 sequence is 13 residues long. The V and J ends lost 4 bases and 5 bases, in that order; junction bases with no gene match: 5. Germline V gene data show CDR1 as SGHNT and CDR2 as YYREEE (reference sequence). The CDR3, as DNA: TGTGCCAGCAGCCAAGACAGGGCGGAGACCCAGTACTTC. As protein: CASSQDRAETQYF.

The CDR3 DNA follows: TGTGCCAGCAGCGCCCGATCGGACAGGGGGGACACCATATATTTT. It is translated as CASSARSDRGDTIYF. The chain recombines TRBV9 with TRBJ1-3, with 10 bases fitting TRBD1. This CDR3 has 15 amino acids. Germline V CDR1 and CDR2: SGDLS, YYNGEE. J lost 8 bases, V lost 3 bases, and 8 bases had no gene match.

This chain joins TRBV5-1 and TRBJ2-5; a weak D match, TRBD2 (5 bases). Germline lookup yields CDR1 SGHRS and CDR2 YFSETQ. Trimming shortened V by 1 base and J by 2 bases, and 12 bases separated the two germline ends. This CDR3 has 15 residues. In nucleotides, the CDR3 is TGCGCCAGCAGCTTGCGGGGAACCCTTCAAGAGACCCAGTACTTC. Its protein product is CASSLRGTLQETQYF.

The chain employs TRBV21-1 and TRBJ2-1; the table's D call, TRBD2, was not checked against the DNA. TRBV21-1 is a pseudogene locus. The length of the CDR3 is 15 residues. The CDR3 loop reads CASSRPFLADNEQFF. In DNA, the CDR3 is TGTGCCAGCAGCAGACCATTTTTAGCGGACAATGAGCAGTTCTTC.

The count of this clone is one. The V gene is TRBV9, the J gene TRBJ2-5; 15 bases are a match to TRBD2. V trimming: 5 bases; J trimming: 5 bases; junction bases outside the gene matches: 4. CDR1 is SGDLS, CDR2 YYNGEE, per germline. The CDR3 has 15 amino acids. The CDR3, as DNA: TGTGCCAGCAGTATCGGACTAGCGGGGGGGGAGACCCAGTACTTC. Protein product: CASSIGLAGGETQYF.

The chain carries TRBV11-2 and TRBJ2-1; D may be TRBD2 (5 bases). Looked up from germline, CDR1 is SGHAT and CDR2 is FQNNGV. The CDR3 spans 14 residues. V was cut by 8 bases and J by 10 bases, with 21 bases left in between. As DNA, the CDR3 is TGTGCCAGCGAAGTTGTTGTGCGGAGGATGGAGCAGTTCTTC. It translates to CASEVVVRRMEQFF.

The rearrangement links TRBV6-5 to TRBJ1-3, with D possibly TRBD1 on 6 matching bases. The CDR3 runs to 14 residues. Trimming cost V 6 bases and J 3 bases, with 12 bases left between them. The germline V gene has CDR1 MNHEY and CDR2 SVGAGI. In DNA, the CDR3 is TGTGCCAGCAGGACCACAGGGTTTGGAAACACCATATATTTT. It yields the protein CASRTTGFGNTIYF.

The chain recombines TRBV27 with TRBJ2-3, with TRBD1 identical over 9 bases. The CDR3 is 15 residues long. J gave up 3 bases and V 2 bases, and 3 bases lay outside the gene matches. Per germline, CDR1 MNHEY and CDR2 SMNVEV (reference sequence). The DNA for the CDR3 is TGTGCCAGCAGTTTACAGGACAGGGGAACAGATACGCAGTATTTT. This gives the protein CASSLQDRGTDTQYF.

V gene TRBV25-1 combines with J gene TRBJ2-2; D possibly uses TRBD1 or TRBD2 (5 bases each). This CDR3 spans 17 amino acids. Germline V gene sequence: CDR1 MGHDK, CDR2 SYGVNS. The V gene lost 3 bases and the J gene lost 0 bases, with 14 bases spanning the gap. The CDR3 nucleotides are TGTGCCAGCAGTGAGTCCCCGGGGCGGTCGAACACCGGGGAGCTGTTTTTT. It is translated as CASSESPGRSNTGELFF.